The 19 T cell receptor beta chains reported below all come from one sample, sequenced in a study of pediatric ulcerative colitis. The rectum was sampled with one to two pinch biopsies at colonoscopy. Some clones are missing from TCRdb's copy, which holds only in-frame ones; the method was immunoSEQ multiplex PCR. The profile covers fewer than 20,000 clones, with less than 85% appearing a single time and 6.6% taken by the ten largest. The sample consisted of gut tissue. These TCRs come from a boy aged 5-17 years with moderate ulcerative colitis.

The chain joins TRBV5-1 to TRBJ2-5; TRBD2 aligns across 7 bases. The CDR3 covers 14 residues. After removal of 7 bases from V and 2 bases from J, the junction contained 8 bases not matched to a gene. Germline CDR1 and CDR2: SGHRS and YFSETQ. DNA for the CDR3: TGCGCCAGCGCGAGGGCGGGGGATCAAGAGACCCAGTACTTC. Its protein is CASARAGDQETQYF.

This clone was found once. The genes are TRBV30 and TRBJ2-3, with 10 bases fitting TRBD2. With V trimmed by 2 bases and J by 4 bases, 9 bases remained unmatched. This CDR3 spans 16 amino acids. Per the germline V gene, CDR1 is GTSNPN and CDR2 is SVGIG (reference sequence). The CDR3 reads CAWSSWTSGLPDTQYF. The DNA of the CDR3 is TGTGCCTGGAGTTCCTGGACTAGCGGATTACCAGATACGCAGTATTTT. Based on the CDR3 plus reference TRBV30 and TRBJ2-3, the full variable domain is SQTIHQWPATLVQPVGSPLSLECTVEGTSNPNLYWYRQAAGRGLQLLFYSVGIGQISSEVPQNLSASRPQDRQFILSSKKLLLSDSGFYLCAWSSWTSGLPDTQYFGPGTRLTVL.

This clone was observed a few times. This sequence joins TRBV2 and TRBJ1-6, with a possible D match to TRBD1 (5 bases). This CDR3 is built from 13 residues. With 11 bases removed from V and 6 bases from J, the gap between germline ends came to 14 bases. CDR1 SNHLY and CDR2 FYNNEI come from the germline V gene. This CDR3 is CAGKTDLNSPLHF. The DNA of the CDR3 is TGTGCCGGCAAGACAGACCTTAATTCACCCCTCCACTTT.

The chain employs TRBV5-6 and TRBJ1-1; possible D gene TRBD1, 5 bases. Germline V CDR1 and CDR2: SGHDT, YYEEEE. This CDR3 contains 14 residues. V lost 0 bases to trimming and J lost 4 bases, with 10 bases between them. The CDR3 is CASSLGGRSTEAFF. CDR3 DNA: TGTGCCAGCAGCTTGGGGGGCCGGAGCACTGAAGCTTTCTTT.

CDR3 DNA sequence: TGTGCCAGCAGCTCCCCCCGGGACAGGGCGTCCAAAAACATTCAGTACTTC. It yields the protein CASSSPRDRASKNIQYF. The V call is TRBV5-4, the J call TRBJ2-4; TRBD1 aligns across 9 bases. CDR1 SGHNT and CDR2 YYREEE come from the germline V gene (reference sequence). The CDR3 loop spans 17 amino acids. Trimming removed 3 bases from V and 2 bases from J; junction bases left unmatched: 9. The entire variable domain, with the rest obtained from reference TRBV5-4 and TRBJ2-4, is as follows: ETGVTQSPTHLIKTRGQQVTLRCSSQSGHNTVSWYQQALGQGPQFIFQYYREEENGRGNFPPRFSGLQFPNYSSELNVNALELDDSALYLCASSSPRDRASKNIQYFGAGTRLSVL.

V usage is TRBV18 and J usage is TRBJ1-4; the D is unclear. This CDR3 contains 14 residues. CDR1 and CDR2 from the germline V gene are KGHSH and LQKENI. The germline V and J ends were trimmed by 6 bases and 7 bases, with 15 bases remaining between them. The CDR3 spells CASSARLGSEKLFF. The CDR3 bases are TGTGCCAGCTCCGCGCGTTTGGGGAGTGAAAAACTGTTTTTT.

The V call is TRBV21-1, the J call TRBJ2-7; the table's D call, TRBD2, has no DNA check behind it. TRBV21-1 is a pseudogene segment. The CDR3 sequence is 13 residues long. CDR3 protein: CASYLRGCYEQYF. The CDR3, as DNA: TGTGCCAGCTACCTCCGGGGGTGCTACGAGCAGTACTTC.

J is TRBJ1-4 and V is TRBV27; the match to TRBD1 covers 7 bases. There are 15 residues in the CDR3. The V gene's germline CDR1 is MNHEY and CDR2 SMNVEV (reference sequence). With 5 bases clipped from V and 2 bases from J, the junction kept 5 bases outside the gene matches. The CDR3 DNA follows: TGTGCCAGCAGTGCCGACAGGGCCACTAATGAAAAACTGTTTTTT. Residues: CASSADRATNEKLFF.

This clone was counted once. CDR3 in DNA: TGTGCCAGCAGCCAAATAACCGGGACAGGGCCGGCCCATGGCTACACCTTC. Its protein product is CASSQITGTGPAHGYTF. The rearrangement links TRBV4-2 to TRBJ1-2, with 9 bases aligning to TRBD1. This CDR3 spans 17 amino acids. The V and J ends lost 2 bases and 6 bases, in that order; junction bases with no gene match: 13. Germline V CDR1 and CDR2: LGHNA, YNFKEQ.

The chain is built from TRBV19 and TRBJ1-3; a weak D match, TRBD1 (6 bases). In germline, CDR1 is LNHDA, CDR2 SQIVND (reference sequence). The CDR3 is made up of 15 amino acids. Trimming stripped 4 bases from V and 1 base from J, with 11 bases between. The CDR3 nucleotides read TGTGCCAGTAGTAAATCTCAGGGGTCTGGAAACACCATATATTTT. Its protein product is CASSKSQGSGNTIYF.

This rearrangement joins TRBV5-1 to TRBJ1-2; 8 bases are shared with TRBD1. Germline V gene lookup returns CDR1 SGHRS and CDR2 YFSETQ. The junction had 15 bases not matched to a gene; V was cut back by 4 bases and J by 7 bases. CDR3 length equals 16 residues. The CDR3 loop is CASSTPEMTGDGGYTF. The CDR3 DNA sequence: TGCGCCAGCAGCACCCCAGAAATGACAGGGGACGGTGGCTACACCTTC.

V usage is TRBV5-1 and J usage is TRBJ1-1; TRBD1 might be the D (6 bases). V shed 0 bases and J shed 5 bases, with 17 bases lying between them. The CDR3 covers 16 residues. From germline, CDR1 is SGHRS and CDR2 YFSETQ. CDR3 loop: CASSLGNYRERTEAFF. The CDR3 DNA reads TGCGCCAGCAGCTTGGGGAATTACAGGGAGAGGACTGAAGCTTTCTTT.

There are a few counts of this clone. This chain joins TRBV2 and TRBJ1-1, with D tentatively TRBD1 (5 bases). The V end was cut by 6 bases, the J end by 0 bases, with 8 bases between. The CDR3 covers 13 residues. Germline V gene data show CDR1 as SNHLY and CDR2 as FYNNEI. CDR3 region: CASSGDLNTEAFF. The CDR3 coding sequence is TGTGCCAGCAGCGGGGACTTGAACACTGAAGCTTTCTTT. The variable domain in full, completed from reference TRBV2 and TRBJ1-1, reads EPEVTQTPSHQVTQMGQEVILRCVPISNHLYFYWYRQILGQKVEFLVSFYNNEISEKSEIFDDQFSVERPDGSNFTLKIRSTKLEDSAMYFCASSGDLNTEAFFGQGTRLTVV.

This sequence joins TRBV25-1 and TRBJ2-7, with TRBD2 identical over 7 bases. Germline V gene data show CDR1 as MGHDK and CDR2 as SYGVNS. Trimming at V came to 4 bases and at J to 2 bases, leaving 5 bases not matched to a gene. There are 14 residues in the CDR3. CDR3 protein: CASSVASGTYEQYF. In nucleotides, the CDR3 is TGTGCCAGCAGTGTGGCTAGCGGAACCTACGAGCAGTACTTC.

The gene calls are TRBV27 and TRBJ1-4, with 10 bases identical to TRBD1. CDR3 size: 14 residues. In germline, CDR1 is MNHEY, CDR2 SMNVEV (reference sequence). The J segment lost 8 bases and the V segment lost 6 bases, leaving 6 bases of the junction unmatched. The CDR3 region has the DNA TGTGCCAGCAGCTGGGACAGGGGTAGAGAAAAACTGTTTTTT. Translating it yields CASSWDRGREKLFF.

The V gene is TRBV7-2, the J gene TRBJ2-5, with 8 bases lining up with TRBD2. CDR1 is SGHTA and CDR2 is FQGNSA in the germline V gene. The CDR3 is made up of 13 amino acids. V lost 11 bases, J lost 4 bases, and 9 bases stayed unmatched. Here the CDR3 reads CASREGSSETQYF. The CDR3 nucleotides read TGTGCCTCCCGGGAGGGGTCCTCAGAGACCCAGTACTTC.

CDR3 nucleotide sequence: TGTGCCACCAGCAAAGGACAGGGGAGCACAGATACGCAGTATTTT. Protein product: CATSKGQGSTDTQYF. J is TRBJ2-3 and V is TRBV15; 9 positions match TRBD1. V shed 4 bases, J shed 0 bases, and the junction held 2 bases outside the gene matches. This CDR3 comprises 15 residues. Germline CDR1 LNHNV, CDR2 YYDKDF (reference sequence).

The V call is TRBV5-1, the J call TRBJ1-1; TRBD1 matches at 7 bases. The CDR3 contains 16 residues. The V gene's germline CDR1 is SGHRS and CDR2 YFSETQ. V was clipped by 4 bases and J by 1 base; unmatched bases: 10. The CDR3 coding sequence is TGCGCCAGCAGCGCCTACAGGGGAGTTACGAACACTGAAGCTTTCTTT. Protein product: CASSAYRGVTNTEAFF. Full variable domain (remainder filled in from reference TRBV5-1 and TRBJ1-1): KAGVTQTPRYLIKTRGQQVTLSCSPISGHRSVSWYQQTPGQGLQFLFEYFSETQRNKGNFPGRFSGRQFSNSRSEMNVSTLELGDSALYLCASSAYRGVTNTEAFFGQGTRLTVV.

Here the CDR3 DNA reads TGTGCCAGCAGCAAGGACAGGGGACAGCCCCAGCATTTT. Its protein product is CASSKDRGQPQHF. The chain employs TRBV7-2 and TRBJ1-5, with 9 nucleotides matching TRBD1. The ends lost 5 bases at V and 7 bases at J; junction bases unmatched: 3. The CDR3 extends over 13 amino acids. The germline CDR1 and CDR2 sequences are SGHTA and FQGNSA.